This TCR beta chain was captured by sequencing in a study of T-cell reconstitution after alpha-beta-depleted transplantation in children (dated by TCRdb to 2015 to 2016). Notes on the research overall: Using TCR repertoire profiling, the study followed T-cell immune reconstitution in a quantitative way in children after TCRalphabeta/CD19-depleted allogeneic hematopoietic cell transplantation.

The sample's treatment or condition label, in plain terms: allogeneic hematopoietic cell transplantation with graft depleted of TCRalphabeta T cells and CD19 B cells. The children who served as transplant recipients had been given grafts of TCRalphabeta/CD19-depleted allogeneic hematopoietic cells. General study outcomes and caveats: In some patients, the high TCRbeta diversity seen at day 60 was put down to recipient T cells and intrathymic progenitors that had survived conditioning. The apparently early recovery of alphabetaT-cell counts about two months after transplant reportedly depended on only several hundred rapidly expanded clones that came from non-depleted graft cells. Over subsequent months, a decline in hyperexpanded clone frequencies was noted, and after one year, T-cell counts and TCRbeta diversity were mostly ascribed to newly produced T cells.

Measured from the cysteine to the phenylalanine, the CDR3 is 14 residues long. Just the 42-base CDR3 DNA is kept, in frame starting at base 1. From the germline V gene, CDR1 is SGHTA and CDR2 is FQGNSA. The junction carries 10 bases between V and J, which are trimmed by 4 bases and 4 bases respectively. Notes on this clonotype: Its binding antigen is unknown. The record has no base qualities; no much larger clone is one base away.

The library was generated by PCR. The sequencing machine was an Illumina HiSeq 2500. Molecular barcoding was employed in the preparation of TCR libraries, with unique molecular identifiers being used to normalize TCRbeta repertoire quantification. The public reads were reprocessed in TCRdb via fastp at Q25 and MiXCR, keeping in-frame beta chains. CDR3 protein duplicates are merged, each entry listing the most common genes and DNA. This sample lists about 900,000 distinct CDR3 sequences; 25% to 35% were detected once. Together, the top ten hold 28% of the sample. The specimen was PBMCs, mostly from graft donor cells, collected 360 days after TCRalphabeta/CD19-depleted stem cell transplant. The TCR sequence derives from a boy under two years old who had a stem cell transplant for SCID, so the T cells may come from the graft donor. Recombination linked TRBV7-2 to TRBJ2-2; the D element could tentatively be TRBD1 or TRBD2, as 5 bases agree for each. Here is the DNA: TGTGCCAGCAGCTGGGGACCCTCCACCGGGGAGCTGTTTTTT. Its protein reads: CASSWGPSTGELFF. Reference TRBV7-2 and TRBJ2-2 proteins supply the regions before and after the CDR3; the full variable domain is: GAGVSQSPSNKVTEKGKDVELRCDPISGHTALYWYRQSLGQGLEFLIYFQGNSAPDKSGLPSDRFSAERTGGSVSTLTIQRTQQEDSAVYLCASSWGPSTGELFFGEGSRLTVL.